A single T cell receptor (beta chain) is shown here with its context. The data stem from a study of blood T cell repertoires in COVID-19. Some clones are missing from TCRdb's copy, which holds only in-frame ones; the method was immunoSEQ multiplex PCR. The table lists hundreds of thousands of clones, 70% to 90% of them singletons. The sequence derives from a woman in her 50s with active or convalescent COVID-19. Source material: peripheral blood.

The CDR3 sequence is CATSRTNFEGNGYTF. CDR3 in DNA: TGTGCCACCAGCAGAACTAACTTCGAAGGCAATGGCTACACCTTC. J is TRBJ1-2 and V is TRBV15, with D unresolved. CDR1 and CDR2 from the germline V gene are LNHNV and YYDKDF (reference sequence). The CDR3 covers 15 residues. Trimming stripped 2 bases from V and 6 bases from J, with 16 bases between.